Reported below is one T cell receptor (beta chain). What it recognizes is unknown. This CDR3 has 13 amino acids. Trimming took off 1 base at V and 4 bases at J, with 8 bases between the two ends. Germline assignment: CDR1 GTSNPN and CDR2 SVGIG (reference sequence). This sample is part of a study of T cell responses to AZD1222 COVID-19 vaccine. Whole-study results and caveats: With two AZD1222 doses given, Spike-specific TCR breadth and depth both rose.

The table came from immunoSEQ multiplex PCR; TCRdb's copy has only in-frame clones and leaves some out. The data hold 200,000 or so clones, with 85% to 95% observed a single time. The receptor comes from an adult in good health. Source: peripheral blood, taken on day 0 of MenACWY control vaccination. The chain joins TRBV30 to TRBJ1-5; D not certain. The CDR3 spells CAWSGFGNQPQHF. DNA of the CDR3: TGTGCCTGGAGTGGATTCGGAAATCAGCCCCAGCATTTT.